The 25 T cell receptor beta chains in this list originate from one sample, sequenced in a study of cytotoxic CD8 clonotypes in ibrutinib-treated CLL. The method was immunoSEQ multiplex PCR; TCRdb's version includes in-frame clones alone and lacks a portion of them. The sample records about 9,400 clones, roughly 57% being singletons. The sequencing here drew on PBMCs, taken before ibrutinib treatment. The receptors stem from a human donor with chronic lymphocytic leukemia.

The gene calls are TRBV6-1 and TRBJ2-7; D is perhaps TRBD2 (5 bases). V was pared by 5 bases and J by 4 bases, with 12 bases between. The germline V gene has CDR1 MNHNS and CDR2 SASEGT. The CDR3 length is 13 residues. CDR3 in DNA: TGTGCCAGCAGTTCAGAGGGAAGTTACGAGCAGTACTTC. It yields the protein CASSSEGSYEQYF.

This clone was seen a handful of times. This chain links TRBV2 with TRBJ2-3; 9 bases map to TRBD2. The germline CDR1 and CDR2 sequences are SNHLY and FYNNEI. V dropped 4 bases and J dropped 2; count of bases not matched to a gene: 10. The length of the CDR3 is 17 residues. Here the CDR3 reads CASSGVGLAGTTDTQYF. The CDR3 nucleotides read TGTGCCAGCAGTGGGGTCGGCCTAGCGGGGACCACAGATACGCAGTATTTT.

The V and J genes are TRBV7-9 and TRBJ1-1; 7 positions agree with TRBD1. The germline gives CDR1 SEHNR, CDR2 FQNEAQ (reference sequence). The V and J ends lost 3 bases and 1 base, in that order; junction bases with no gene match: 11. The CDR3 has 17 residues. The CDR3 sequence: CASSFLGPGGSNTEAFF. CDR3 nucleotides: TGTGCCAGCAGCTTCCTCGGCCCAGGGGGTTCGAACACTGAAGCTTTCTTT.

This clone showed up just a few times. The rearrangement links TRBV19 to TRBJ2-5; TRBD1 matches 8 bases. Germline-derived CDR1 and CDR2 are LNHDA and SQIVND (reference sequence). After removal of 7 bases from V and 1 base from J, the junction contained 8 bases not matched to a gene. The length of the CDR3 is 15 residues. CDR3 coding DNA: TGTGCCAGTACTTCGACAGGGGTCTCCCAAGAGACCCAGTACTTC. As protein: CASTSTGVSQETQYF.

The genes are TRBV19 and TRBJ2-5, with D maybe TRBD1 (6 bases). Looked up from germline, CDR1 is LNHDA and CDR2 is SQIVND (reference sequence). The CDR3 runs 14 residues. With 4 bases removed from V and 9 bases from J, the gap between germline ends came to 18 bases. Written as DNA, the CDR3 is TGTGCCAGTAGTACAGGAGACAGGAGCAACCCCCAGTACTTC. Its translation is CASSTGDRSNPQYF.

The chain links TRBV7-6 to TRBJ2-2; no clear D gene. CDR1 is SGHVS, CDR2 FNYEAQ, per germline. The CDR3 extends over 13 amino acids. V lost 1 base and J lost 4, with 4 bases in between. The CDR3 sequence: CASSLGFTGELFF. The CDR3 DNA reads as TGTGCCAGCAGCTTAGGGTTCACCGGGGAGCTGTTTTTT.

The chain joins TRBV5-1 to TRBJ2-3; D gene uncertain. The ends were cut back, 0 bases at V and 8 bases at J, with 13 bases in the middle. CDR3 length: 14 residues. Germline CDR1 and CDR2: SGHRS and YFSETQ. CDR3 sequence reads: CASSLETPLGTQYF. In DNA, the CDR3 is TGCGCCAGCAGCTTGGAAACTCCCTTGGGTACGCAGTATTTT.

This chain links TRBV18 with TRBJ1-1; the match to TRBD1 covers 7 bases. The ends lost 2 bases at V and 8 bases at J; junction bases unmatched: 8. The CDR3 spans 14 residues. Germline V gene data show CDR1 as KGHSH and CDR2 as LQKENI. CDR3 coding DNA: TGTGCCAGCTCACCAGCTAGTGGACAGGCCGAAGCTTTCTTT. It codes for CASSPASGQAEAFF.

The chain couples TRBV28 to TRBJ2-1; 11 bases fit TRBD2. Trimming at V came to 3 bases and at J to 7 bases, leaving 5 bases not matched to a gene. Germline assignment: CDR1 MDHEN and CDR2 SYDVKM. The CDR3 has 15 residues. The CDR3 sequence: CASSLTSGTRNEQFF. CDR3 DNA: TGTGCCAGCAGTTTGACTAGCGGGACTAGGAATGAGCAGTTCTTC. The full variable domain, in which reference TRBV28 and TRBJ2-1 provide the parts outside the CDR3, is DVKVTQSSRYLVKRTGEKVFLECVQDMDHENMFWYRQDPGLGLRLIYFSYDVKMKEKGDIPEGYSVSREKKERFSLILESASTNQTSMYLCASSLTSGTRNEQFFGPGTRLTVL.

CDR3 nucleotides: TGTGCCAGCAGCGCCTCGGCCCTTCCCTACAATGAGCAGTTCTTC. Amino acid sequence: CASSASALPYNEQFF. V is TRBV9 and J is TRBJ2-1; D gene uncertain. V gave up 3 bases and J gave up 2 bases, with 12 bases separating them. CDR1 and CDR2 (germline): SGDLS, YYNGEE. This CDR3 has 15 residues.

The chain recombines TRBV5-1 with TRBJ1-1; TRBD1 might be the D (5 bases). The CDR3 sequence is 13 residues long. Trimming stripped 2 bases from V and 8 bases from J, with 13 bases between. Germline V gene lookup returns CDR1 SGHRS and CDR2 YFSETQ. CDR3 DNA sequence: TGCGCCAGCAGCTTTTTAGGAGGGGCGGAAGCTTTCTTT. As protein: CASSFLGGAEAFF.

In this sample, this clone turned up once. V and J are TRBV2 and TRBJ2-3, with TRBD2 identical over 10 bases. This CDR3 contains 17 residues. The trim removed 5 bases at V and 9 bases at J, leaving 17 bases unmatched. CDR1 and CDR2 from the germline V gene are SNHLY and FYNNEI. The CDR3 is CASSPDPIGAGGLTQYF. DNA of the CDR3: TGTGCCAGCAGTCCGGACCCCATTGGAGCGGGAGGGTTAACGCAGTATTTT.

The chain is built from TRBV4-1 and TRBJ1-5; 7 bases fit TRBD1. This CDR3 region has 14 residues. Germline V gives CDR1 MGHRA, CDR2 YSYEKL. With 4 bases clipped from V and 2 bases from J, the junction kept 2 bases outside the gene matches. The CDR3 DNA reads TGCGCCAGCAGCCCCGGACAGGGCAATCAGCCCCAGCATTTT. Protein sequence: CASSPGQGNQPQHF.

This chain joins TRBV2 and TRBJ2-3, with 11 bases fitting TRBD2. The CDR3 is 16 amino acids. The V gene end was trimmed by 3 bases and the J gene end by 1 base; junction bases not matched to a gene: 3. CDR1 is SNHLY, CDR2 FYNNEI, per germline. The CDR3 nucleotides are TGTGCCAGCAGTGACCCGACTAGCGGGGGCACAGATACGCAGTATTTT. It encodes CASSDPTSGGTDTQYF.

The genes are TRBV28 and TRBJ1-2; D remains unclear. Trimming removed 6 bases at V and 0 bases at J, with 5 bases between. The CDR3 is made up of 12 amino acids. Germline CDR1 reads MDHEN; CDR2 reads SYDVKM. The CDR3 sequence: CASSISNYGYTF. CDR3 DNA: TGTGCCAGCAGCATTTCTAACTATGGCTACACCTTC.

This sequence joins TRBV15 and TRBJ2-3; TRBD1 is a possible D gene (6 bases). Germline CDR1 and CDR2: LNHNV and YYDKDF (reference sequence). The CDR3 spans 15 residues. Trimming stripped 3 bases from V and 0 bases from J, with 10 bases between. The CDR3 here is CATSSQGKSTDTQYF. In DNA form, the CDR3 reads TGTGCCACCAGCAGTCAGGGGAAAAGCACAGATACGCAGTATTTT.

The chain employs TRBV7-3 and TRBJ1-1; unclear D gene. There are 13 residues in the CDR3. From germline, CDR1 is SGHTA and CDR2 FQGTGA. With 4 bases removed from V and 4 bases from J, the gap between germline ends came to 10 bases. In DNA form, the CDR3 reads TGTGCCAGCAGCTCCGACGGTAGCACTGAAGCTTTCTTT. Translated, it gives CASSSDGSTEAFF. The variable domain in full, with the rest retrieved from reference TRBV7-3 and TRBJ1-1, is GAGVSQTPSNKVTEKGKYVELRCDPISGHTALYWYRQSLGQGPEFLIYFQGTGAADDSGLPNDRFFAVRPEGSVSTLKIQRTERGDSAVYLCASSSDGSTEAFFGQGTRLTVV.

This chain joins TRBV5-1 and TRBJ1-2; no reliable D call. The CDR3 spans 13 residues. The V gene lost 1 base and the J gene lost 1 base, with 5 bases spanning the gap. Germline V gene lookup returns CDR1 SGHRS and CDR2 YFSETQ. The CDR3 DNA is TGCGCCAGCAGCTTGAATGGTAACTATGGCTACACCTTC. As protein: CASSLNGNYGYTF.

V usage is TRBV30 and J usage is TRBJ2-5; D might be TRBD2 (5 bases). The V end was cut by 7 bases, the J end by 3 bases, with 24 bases between. In germline, CDR1 is GTSNPN, CDR2 SVGIG (reference sequence). The length of the CDR3 is 16 residues. CDR3 amino acids: CASDRLRERTKETQYF. In DNA, the CDR3 is TGTGCCTCCGACCGGTTGAGGGAGCGGACGAAAGAGACCCAGTACTTC.

The chain has TRBV4-2 and TRBJ1-4; TRBD1 might be the D (5 bases). From germline, CDR1 is LGHNA and CDR2 YNFKEQ. Trimming took off 1 base at V and 8 bases at J, with 17 bases between the two ends. This CDR3 region has 16 residues. The CDR3 region has the DNA TGTGCCAGCAGCCAAGCCCCTGGGGGGTTGGGCGAAAAACTGTTTTTT. Protein: CASSQAPGGLGEKLFF.

This clone has a handful of counts. The chain links TRBV18 to TRBJ2-7; 7 bases match TRBD1. CDR1 and CDR2 from the germline V gene are KGHSH and LQKENI. The CDR3 sequence is 14 residues long. Trimming at V came to 1 base and at J to 4 bases, leaving 4 bases not matched to a gene. The chain's CDR3 is CASSPRDSHYEQYF. The CDR3 DNA is TGTGCCAGCTCACCACGGGACAGTCATTACGAGCAGTACTTC.

The DNA for the CDR3 is TGTGCCAGCAGGAAGACAGAACGAGATACGCAGTATTTT. Protein product: CASRKTERDTQYF. The chain recombines TRBV2 with TRBJ2-3; D possibly corresponds to TRBD1 (5 bases). This CDR3 contains 13 residues. CDR1 is SNHLY, CDR2 FYNNEI, per germline. V lost 6 bases, J lost 5 bases, and 12 bases lay in between.

The chain links TRBV6-1 to TRBJ1-5; D is unresolved. CDR1 MNHNS and CDR2 SASEGT come from the germline V gene. This CDR3 spans 15 amino acids. With 5 bases removed from V and 5 bases from J, the gap between germline ends came to 16 bases. In DNA form, the CDR3 reads TGTGCCAGCAGTTTGGGAAACAGTAAAGATCAGCCCCAGCATTTT. This encodes CASSLGNSKDQPQHF.

This clone appeared a single time. V is TRBV6-1 and J is TRBJ1-2; tentative D call: TRBD1 (5 bases). The germline gives CDR1 MNHNS, CDR2 SASEGT. The CDR3 spans 15 residues. V lost 8 bases, J lost 1 base, and 17 bases lay in between. The CDR3 spells CASGGKGGNNYGYTF. CDR3 DNA sequence: TGTGCCAGCGGGGGAAAAGGAGGGAATAACTATGGCTACACCTTC.

V gene TRBV19 combines with J gene TRBJ2-1; a possible D gene is TRBD2 (6 bases). Looked up from germline, CDR1 is LNHDA and CDR2 is SQIVND (reference sequence). The V end was cut by 5 bases, the J end by 7 bases, with 18 bases between. This CDR3 contains 15 residues. CDR3 nucleotide sequence: TGTGCCAGTAGTCTCCGACTAGAAGTTGTAAATGAGCAGTTCTTC. Its translation: CASSLRLEVVNEQFF.